One T cell receptor (beta chain) is described in this entry. V was pared by 1 base and J by 5 bases, with 11 bases between. This CDR3 is 14 amino acids long. Germline V lookup: CDR1 SGHDN, CDR2 FVKESK. The sample is drawn from a study of cytomegalovirus exposure and HLA in healthy donors. The PCR employed 60 Vbeta primers together with 13 Jbeta primers. Generated by immunoSEQ multiplex PCR, the TCRdb table keeps only in-frame clones and is missing some. The sample consists of about 150,000 clones, around 78% of them appearing once. The sequenced sample was PBMCs. The TCR sequence derives from a woman in her thirties or forties in good health and CMV-seropositive. The V and J genes are TRBV14 and TRBJ1-1, with a possible D match to TRBD1 (5 bases). CDR3 protein: CASSQVQGGTEAFF. The CDR3 DNA sequence: TGTGCCAGCAGCCAAGTCCAGGGTGGGACTGAAGCTTTCTTT.